This T cell receptor (beta chain) was observed in a study of blood T cell repertoires in COVID-19. Across the whole study: The study drew acute and convalescent COVID-19 samples from the United States, Italy and Spain. Sources were T cells, B-cell-depleted T cells, or PBMCs; the material itself was cDNA or gDNA.

The germline V and J ends were trimmed by 5 bases and 5 bases, with 7 bases remaining between them. Germline V gene lookup returns CDR1 SGHAT and CDR2 FQNNGV. The CDR3 is 11 residues long. Authors' processing steps: Estimates of nucleated cell counts were drawn from the amplification of reference gene primers. Data came from immunoSEQ multiplex PCR; TCRdb stores just in-frame clones and leaves some out. V and J calls and clone size are as listed in that table; D and trimming were resolved from the DNA. Found here are approximately 260,000 clones, 70% to 90% of them singletons; the top ten hold less than 4%.

Sequencing used peripheral blood. This chain connects TRBV11-2 to TRBJ2-7; D call uncertain. The clonotype comes from a young man with active or convalescent COVID-19. CDR3 sequence reads: CASSPTHEQYF. CDR3 nucleotides: TGTGCCAGCAGCCCCACACACGAGCAGTACTTC. Full variable domain (missing parts from reference TRBV11-2 and TRBJ2-7): EAGVAQSPRYKIIEKRQSVAFWCNPISGHATLYWYQQILGQGPKLLIQFQNNGVVDDSQLPKDRFSAERLKGVDSTLKIQPAKLEDSAVYLCASSPTHEQYFGPGTRLTVT.